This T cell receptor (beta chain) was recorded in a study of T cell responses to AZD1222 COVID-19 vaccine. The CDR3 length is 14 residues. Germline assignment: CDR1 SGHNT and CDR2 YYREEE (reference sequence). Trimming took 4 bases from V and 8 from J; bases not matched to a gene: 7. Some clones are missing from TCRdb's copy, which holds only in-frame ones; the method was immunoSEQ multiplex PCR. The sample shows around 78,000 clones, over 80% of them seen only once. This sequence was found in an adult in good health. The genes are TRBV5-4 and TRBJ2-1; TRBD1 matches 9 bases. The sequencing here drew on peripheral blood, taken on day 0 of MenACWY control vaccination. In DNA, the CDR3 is TGTGCCAGCAGCGACAGGGGGGTCCTGGATGAGCAGTTCTTC. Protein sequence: CASSDRGVLDEQFF. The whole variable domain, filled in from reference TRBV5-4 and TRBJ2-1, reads ETGVTQSPTHLIKTRGQQVTLRCSSQSGHNTVSWYQQALGQGPQFIFQYYREEENGRGNFPPRFSGLQFPNYSSELNVNALELDDSALYLCASSDRGVLDEQFFGPGTRLTVL.